The 14 T cell receptor beta chains below were found in one sample sequenced in a study of Graves' ophthalmopathy and Graves' hyperthyroidism (dated 2018 in TCRdb). Sequencing took place on an Illumina HiSeq 2000. TCR beta CDR3 regions were amplified from RNA transcripts for repertoire sequencing. The first round was an RT-PCR using HTBI primers with the Qiagen OneStep RT-PCR kit, and this first round was followed by a second-round multiplex PCR, then size selection and purification. Starting from the raw public reads, TCRdb applied fastp trimming at Q25, assembled clones with MiXCR and retained in-frame beta chains. For every CDR3 protein sequence, its rows merge into one entry that carries the most common genes and DNA. For this sample there are more than 1,000,000 distinct CDR3 sequences; about 40% appear just once. Approximately 10% of the sample is in the top ten clones. The sequenced material came from peripheral blood or thyroid tissue (not recorded which). Receptors originate from an adult man with Graves' hyperthyroidism.

In the case of this clonotype: Lacking the conserved final phenylalanine or tryptophan, this CDR3 likely reflects a read error. Because the CDR3's place on the DNA is in doubt, the DNA is left out and the CDR3 is given as listed by TCRdb. This rearrangement joins TRBV7-9 to TRBJ1-1; the D segment call TRBD1 is taken from the table without a DNA check. The germline V gene encodes CDR1 SEHNR and CDR2 FQNEAQ (reference sequence). The CDR3 length equals 11 residues, ends included. This CDR3 is CASSLVQGANY.

This clonotype has just a few counts. This clone may be a read error of a much larger clone one base away. The chain joins TRBV20-1 to TRBJ1-1; maybe TRBD1 (5 bases). This CDR3 has 14 amino acids. Germline assignment: CDR1 DFQATT and CDR2 SNEGSKA (reference sequence). V was shortened by 6 bases and J by 4 bases, with 18 bases between the two germline ends. The CDR3 is CSATNPGGSTEAFF. CDR3 in DNA: TGCAGTGCAACCAATCCCGGGGGGAGCACTGAAGCTTTCTTT.

This clonotype was counted a single time. The genes are TRBV10-2 and TRBJ2-7; D possibly corresponds to TRBD1 (7 bases). The CDR3 runs 15 residues. Germline V gene data show CDR1 as WSHSY and CDR2 as SAAADI. The V end was cut by 6 bases, the J end by 2 bases, with 17 bases between. The DNA of the CDR3 is TGCGCCAGCAGCCACCCGGGCAGGGGGGCCTACGAGCAGTACTTC. It codes for CASSHPGRGAYEQYF.

This clonotype was seen at least ten times. V gene TRBV7-3 combines with J gene TRBJ2-5; D remains ambiguous. The CDR3 is 14 amino acids. Germline-derived CDR1 and CDR2 are SGHTA and FQGTGA. Trimming left V 4 bases short and J 4 bases short, with 13 bases between. This CDR3 reads CASSSPTEGETQYF. For the CDR3, the DNA is TGTGCCAGCAGCTCACCCACAGAAGGAGAGACCCAGTACTTC.

CDR3 nucleotide sequence: TGTGCCAGCAGCTTAGTGGTGACAGGGGCCTACGAGCAGTACTTC. Its protein product is CASSLVVTGAYEQYF. The V call is TRBV11-2, the J call TRBJ2-7; TRBD1 matches at 8 bases. There are 15 residues in the CDR3. V gave up 1 base and J gave up 2 bases; unmatched junction bases: 4. The germline V gene has CDR1 SGHAT and CDR2 FQNNGV.

The CDR3 sequence is CAWGGEGDREKAFF. In nucleotides, the CDR3 is TGTGCCTGGGGGGGAGAAGGGGACAGGGAAAAAGCTTTCTTT. The chain carries TRBV30 and TRBJ1-1; 9 bases line up with TRBD1. Germline CDR1 reads GTSNPN; CDR2 reads SVGIG (reference sequence). J lost 9 bases, V lost 5 bases, and 13 bases had no gene match. This CDR3 contains 14 residues.

Turning to this clonotype: With a much larger clone just one base away, this may be a read error. The chain combines TRBV7-8 with TRBJ1-2; D is undetermined. This CDR3 has 13 amino acids. CDR1 and CDR2 from the germline V gene are SGHVS and FQNEAQ. The V end was cut by 5 bases, the J end by 4 bases, with 11 bases between. The DNA of the CDR3 is TGTGCCAGCAGCCCGGGAGGTTTCTATGGCTACACCTTC. Translation gives CASSPGGFYGYTF. Filled out from reference TRBV7-8 and TRBJ1-2, the complete variable domain reads GAGVSQSPRYKVAKRGQDVALRCDPISGHVSLFWYQQALGQGPEFLTYFQNEAQLDKSGLPSDRFFAERPEGSVSTLKIQRTQQEDSAVYLCASSPGGFYGYTFGSGTRLTVV.

The V and J genes are TRBV25-1 and TRBJ1-5; tentatively, D is TRBD1 (6 bases). Deletions cut 5 bases from V and 7 bases from J, with 15 bases between. Germline V lookup: CDR1 MGHDK, CDR2 SYGVNS. The CDR3 covers 14 residues. The CDR3 spells CASSINREGQPQHF. CDR3 nucleotides: TGTGCCAGCAGTATAAACAGGGAGGGGCAGCCCCAGCATTTT.

In regard to this clonotype: This may arise from a read error, as a much more abundant clone is one base away. V gene TRBV5-1 combines with J gene TRBJ2-7, with 9 bases lining up with TRBD1. J was trimmed by 3 bases and V by 5 bases; bases with no gene match: 6. Germline CDR1 and CDR2: SGHRS and YFSETQ. CDR3 length equals 14 residues. In DNA form, the CDR3 reads TGCGCCAGCAGAGAAATGGGACAGGGCTACGAGCAGTACTTC. This translates into CASREMGQGYEQYF.

Points on this clonotype: Since the CDR3 does not end with the conserved phenylalanine or tryptophan, this likely comes from a read error. It is unclear where the CDR3 begins or ends on the DNA, so no DNA is shown, and the CDR3 is as TCRdb lists it. The chain combines TRBV7-2 with TRBJ2-5; no DNA check was done on the table's D call, TRBD1. Germline V gene data show CDR1 as SGHTA and CDR2 as FQGNSA. The CDR3 region is 9 residues in length, termini included. The CDR3 sequence: CASSLDGTK.

This clonotype was found once. The CDR3 region has the DNA TGTGCCAGCAGAGCGACAGGGAACTCCTACGAGCAGTACTTC. Translated: CASRATGNSYEQYF. This chain links TRBV2 with TRBJ2-7, with 7 bases identical to TRBD1. The CDR3 length is 14 residues. The trim removed 6 bases at V and 0 bases at J, leaving 5 bases unmatched. Germline V gene sequence: CDR1 SNHLY, CDR2 FYNNEI.

This clonotype was seen repeatedly, ten times or more. The CDR3 loop reads CSARALPGDSNQPQHF. As DNA, the CDR3 is TGCAGTGCTAGAGCCCTACCAGGGGATAGCAATCAGCCCCAGCATTTT. The chain is built from TRBV20-1 and TRBJ1-5; perhaps TRBD1 as D (6 bases). Per germline, CDR1 DFQATT and CDR2 SNEGSKA (reference sequence). V gave up 1 base and J gave up 0 bases, with 13 bases separating them. The CDR3 length is 16 residues.

The chain uses TRBV2 and TRBJ2-7; 11 bases agree with TRBD2. CDR3 length equals 15 residues. With V trimmed by 6 bases and J by 0 bases, 4 bases remained unmatched. The germline V gene encodes CDR1 SNHLY and CDR2 FYNNEI. CDR3 sequence: CASSGGLADSYEQYF. Here the CDR3 DNA reads TGTGCCAGCAGCGGGGGACTAGCGGACTCCTACGAGCAGTACTTC.

This clonotype was detected only a few times. The rearrangement uses TRBV20-1 and TRBJ1-1, with D perhaps matching TRBD1 (6 bases). V gave up 4 bases and J gave up 8 bases, with 17 bases separating them. The germline CDR1 and CDR2 sequences are DFQATT and SNEGSKA (reference sequence). The CDR3 is 13 residues long. CDR3 coding DNA: TGCAGTGCTAAGGCGACAGGACGAATAGAAGCTTTCTTT. Its protein is CSAKATGRIEAFF.